This T cell receptor (beta chain) was obtained from a study of blood T cells in healthy people across ages. Findings and limits, study-wide: Compared with aged donors, long-lived donors showed fewer expanded clones, suggesting selection.

A sample-barcoded 5' primer and a J-beta primer mix were used in a second PCR of about 7 to 12 cycles. Every cDNA molecule carried a tag from a template-switch adaptor bearing 12 random nucleotides. TCRdb reprocessed the 5' RACE reads with MiXCR, giving one entry per CDR3 protein. The table has about 1.4 million distinct CDR3 sequences, approximately 59% seen once. CDR3 length: 14 amino acids. Per germline, CDR1 DFQATT and CDR2 SNEGSKA (reference sequence). Between the trimmed V and J ends, which lost 5 bases and 0 bases, there was a span of 14 bases. About this clonotype: Antigen specificity is unknown.

The clonotype originates from a man aged 18 to 30 in good health. Sequenced material: blood. The chain joins TRBV20-1 to TRBJ2-7; D is perhaps TRBD2 (5 bases). CDR3 region: CSALRGPISYEQYF. CDR3 nucleotides: TGCAGTGCTTTAAGAGGGCCCATCTCCTACGAGCAGTACTTC.